This T cell receptor (beta chain) is drawn from a study of post-analysis software for immune sequencing data. Study-level results: Four or five TRBV segments (TRBV5-6, TRBV5-1 and TRBV20-1 among them) occurred more frequently in patients than in controls. Multiple sclerosis patients had significantly lower normalized Chao1 diversity than controls.

Concerning this clonotype: Antigen unknown.

Looked up from germline, CDR1 is SEHNR and CDR2 is FQNEAQ (reference sequence). The CDR3 has 14 amino acids. V lost 2 bases and J 2 bases, leaving 8 bases between the germline ends. Prepared libraries of TCR beta cDNA carried unique molecular identifiers. TCRdb reprocessed the PCR reads via MiXCR and lists one record per CDR3 protein. Among hundreds of thousands of distinct CDR3 sequences listed, around 40% were seen once. The sequence came from a girl between 5 and 17 years old with multiple sclerosis. V usage is TRBV7-9 and J usage is TRBJ2-3; either TRBD1 or TRBD2 may supply D (5 bases each). The specimen sequenced was blood. CDR3 bases: TGTGCCAGCAGCTTACCAGGGACCACAGATACGCAGTATTTT. It is translated as CASSLPGTTDTQYF.